Sequencing of this T cell receptor (beta chain) was carried out in a study of T cell responses to AZD1222 COVID-19 vaccine listed by TCRdb under 2021. Study-wide context: AZD1222 recipients whose second dose came at about 4 weeks and those whose second dose came at about 12 weeks were combined into one group, since spike-specific TCR depth and breadth did not differ between the two schedules. TCR sequencing covered fewer than 250 trial participants: approximately 200 given two doses of AZD1222 and approximately 26 given two doses of MenACWY control vaccine. Trial participants were enrolled by age into 18-55, 56-69 and 70-plus year subgroups, with approximately 150, 28 and 58 TCR-sequenced participants respectively.

Turning to this clone: Its antigen is not yet known. The input lacks base qualities; no much larger clone sits a single base away.

The CDR3 regions of human TCRbeta chains were analyzed by immunosequencing. In the original analysis: TCRs in the repertoires were matched against a reference library of SARS-CoV-2-specific TCRs that had been generated with the MIRA antigen-specificity platform. Breadth meant the fraction of unique TCRs that were SARS-CoV-2-associated, whereas depth meant the fraction of total T cells that were SARS-CoV-2-associated. Using the MIRA data, every spike-specific TCR was mapped to the spike region that the TCR reacted to and assigned to either a CD4 or a CD8 class. Log10-transformed breadth and depth values were compared by one-way ANOVA with Sidak's multiple comparisons tests. As stored in TCRdb, this immuneACCESS dataset retains in-frame rearrangements with V and J assigned. A fraction of the clones does not appear; measured against another copy, unresolved V genes explain less than half of the discrepancy, and the remainder lacks a known reason. Clonal size and the V and J genes are those of that table, whereas D and trimming came from the DNA. For this sample the table gives around 84,000 clones, of which roughly 88% were detected only once. The ten top clones hold under 7% of the sample.

Study-wide conclusions, independent of this receptor: Reportedly, close to half of the unique spike-specific TCRs recognized epitopes lying outside the regions that are mutated in the B.1.351 and B.1.1.7 variants. A significant rise in spike-specific TCR breadth and depth was observed after two AZD1222 doses relative to day 0 and relative to MenACWY recipients. Conclusions about previously exposed vaccinees are limited because only a handful of AZD1222 recipients were SARS-CoV-2 seropositive at baseline. No day 14 peak-response samples were available, so repertoires were characterized only after the peak T cell response. Participants were mostly white British, with more females than males. The authors suggested clonal diversity may have been underestimated. The whole spike protein was spanned by vaccine-associated CD4 TCRs, and dominant responses were seen in regions 160-218 and 743-854. In the small 56-69-year group, the increase in depth fell short of significance, most likely because of low power.

The sample's time point label is to be understood as: baseline before first vaccination. Vaccinee samples came from UK trials COV001 and COV002, including a single-blind randomized controlled phase 2/3 trial of AZD1222 (ChAdOx1 nCoV-19) in healthy adults. For TCRbeta chain sequencing, PBMC samples from trial participants were taken at day 0 and at day 28 after the second dose. The CDR3 holds 16 amino acids from the cysteine to the phenylalanine. The CDR3 DNA has 48 bases and is translated from base 1. Based on the germline V gene, the CDR1 and CDR2 sequences are SGHTA and FQGNSA. After removal of 6 bases from V and 2 bases from J, the junction retains 5 bases not matched to a gene.

The clonotype comes from an adult in good health. The specimen comprised peripheral blood, sampled on day 0 of AZD1222 vaccination. The V and J genes are TRBV7-2 and TRBJ2-2; the central 11 bases match TRBD2. The CDR3 is CASSYSGRVNTGELFF. The DNA is TGTGCCAGCAGTTATAGCGGGAGGGTCAACACCGGGGAGCTGTTTTTT.